The subject of this entry is one TCR beta chain. This sample was taken from a study of blood T cell repertoires in COVID-19. Germline V lookup: CDR1 SGHKS, CDR2 YYEKEE (reference sequence). The CDR3 length is 16 residues. Germline trimming cut 4 bases from V and 1 base from J; bases unmatched to any gene: 10. Only in-frame clones appear in the TCRdb table, and some are missing; sequencing was by immunoSEQ multiplex PCR. There are 250,000 to 300,000 clones in the sample; around 81% occur only once, and 2.5% to 3% lies in the top ten. Material for sequencing was peripheral blood. The TCR sequence derives from a woman aged 55-75 years with active or convalescent COVID-19. The V gene is TRBV5-5, the J gene TRBJ1-2; 7 positions agree with TRBD1. The CDR3 here is CASSKDRDRLNYGYTF. The CDR3 bases are TGTGCCAGCAGCAAGGACCGGGACAGACTTAACTATGGCTACACCTTC.